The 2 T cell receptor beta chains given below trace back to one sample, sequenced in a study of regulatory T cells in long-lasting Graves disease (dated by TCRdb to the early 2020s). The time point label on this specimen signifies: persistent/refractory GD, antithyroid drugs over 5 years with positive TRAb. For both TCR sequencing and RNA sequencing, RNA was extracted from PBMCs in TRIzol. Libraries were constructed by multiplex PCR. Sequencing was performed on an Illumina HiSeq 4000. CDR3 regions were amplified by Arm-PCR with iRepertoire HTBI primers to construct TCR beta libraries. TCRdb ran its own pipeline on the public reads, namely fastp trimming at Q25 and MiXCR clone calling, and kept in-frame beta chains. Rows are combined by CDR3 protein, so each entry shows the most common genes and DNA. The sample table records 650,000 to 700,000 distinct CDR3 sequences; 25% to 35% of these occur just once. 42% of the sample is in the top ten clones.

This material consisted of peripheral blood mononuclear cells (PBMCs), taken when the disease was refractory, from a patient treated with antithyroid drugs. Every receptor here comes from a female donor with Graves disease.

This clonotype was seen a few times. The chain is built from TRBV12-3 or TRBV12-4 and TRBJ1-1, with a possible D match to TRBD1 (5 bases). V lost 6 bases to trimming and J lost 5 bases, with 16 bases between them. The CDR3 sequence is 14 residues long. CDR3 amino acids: CASRPRGTGTEAFF. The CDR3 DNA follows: TGTGCCAGCAGGCCCCGGGGGACGGGGACTGAAGCTTTCTTT.

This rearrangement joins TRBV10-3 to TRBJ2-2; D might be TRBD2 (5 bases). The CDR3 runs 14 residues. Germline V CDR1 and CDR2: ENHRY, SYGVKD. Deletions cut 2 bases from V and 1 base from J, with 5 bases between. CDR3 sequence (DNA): TGTGCCATCAGTGAGCGGGGGAACACCGGGGAGCTGTTTTTT. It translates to CAISERGNTGELFF.